The 23 T cell receptor beta chains given below trace back to one sample, sequenced in a study of cytomegalovirus exposure and HLA in healthy donors. Both 60 Vbeta primers and 13 Jbeta primers went into the PCR. TCRdb's copy holds only in-frame clones and misses some; the assay was immunoSEQ multiplex PCR. This sample carries around 99,000 clones, about four fifths of them seen once, and the ten largest clones take roughly 2.7%. Sequences were obtained from PBMCs. The receptors here all came from a man under 40 in good health and CMV-seropositive.

This rearrangement joins TRBV2 to TRBJ2-5, with D possibly being TRBD1 (6 bases). Matching the DNA end better, TRBJ2-7 makes the J call doubtful. From germline, CDR1 is SNHLY and CDR2 FYNNEI. The CDR3 is 13 amino acids. DNA of the CDR3: TGTGCCAGCAGTGCTGACAGGATTAACGAGCAGTACTTC. It yields the protein CASSADRINEQYF.

The genes are TRBV2 and TRBJ2-1; TRBD1 matches 10 bases. The CDR3 loop spans 15 amino acids. With 6 bases clipped from V and 4 bases from J, the junction kept 6 bases outside the gene matches. Germline lookup yields CDR1 SNHLY and CDR2 FYNNEI. The CDR3 DNA sequence: TGTGCCAGCAGGGCGACAGGGGGCAATTACAATGAGCAGTTCTTC. Protein sequence: CASRATGGNYNEQFF.

The rearrangement joins TRBV10-1 to TRBJ1-3; unclear D gene. This CDR3 contains 9 residues. The germline V gene encodes CDR1 WNHNN and CDR2 SYGVQD (reference sequence). V lost 9 bases and J lost 6, with 3 bases in between. The CDR3 loop is CASKNTIYF. The DNA for the CDR3 is TGCGCCAGTAAAAACACCATATATTTT.

The chain has TRBV15 and TRBJ2-2, with no clear D. This CDR3 contains 19 residues. Germline CDR1 and CDR2: LNHNV and YYDKDF (reference sequence). V lost 1 base to trimming and J lost 0 bases, with 18 bases between them. CDR3 sequence (DNA): TGTGCCACCAGCAGAGTAGATGGTACGTGGTTCGCGAACACCGGGGAGCTGTTTTTT. The encoded protein is CATSRVDGTWFANTGELFF.

The chain uses TRBV5-1 and TRBJ1-1; TRBD1 is a possible D gene (5 bases). Looked up from germline, CDR1 is SGHRS and CDR2 is YFSETQ. The CDR3 has 13 amino acids. Trimming pared 3 bases from V and 1 base from J, leaving 7 bases between. CDR3 loop: CASSSTANTEAFF. Here the CDR3 DNA reads TGCGCCAGCAGCTCGACAGCGAACACTGAAGCTTTCTTT.

The chain is built from TRBV4-1 and TRBJ2-3; D may be TRBD2 (5 bases). V lost 0 bases and J lost 1, with 11 bases in between. Germline V gene lookup returns CDR1 MGHRA and CDR2 YSYEKL. The CDR3 is 16 amino acids. This CDR3 reads CASSQDLAGGTDTQYF. CDR3 nucleotides: TGCGCCAGCAGCCAAGATCTTGCCGGGGGCACAGATACGCAGTATTTT.

This chain links TRBV7-8 with TRBJ2-1; weak D call: TRBD2 (5 bases). The CDR3 runs to 16 residues. Germline V lookup: CDR1 SGHVS, CDR2 FQNEAQ. V was shortened by 4 bases and J by 7 bases, with 20 bases between the two germline ends. DNA for the CDR3: TGTGCCAGCAGCTCCTTCTACGGAGGTGCGAAGAATGAGCAGTTCTTC. It encodes CASSSFYGGAKNEQFF.

The J gene is TRBJ1-5, the V gene TRBV6-1; D gene ambiguous. The length of the CDR3 is 15 residues. Looked up from germline, CDR1 is MNHNS and CDR2 is SASEGT. The V gene lost 5 bases and the J gene lost 2 bases, with 13 bases spanning the gap. The CDR3 DNA sequence: TGTGCCAGCAGTTCTGCCGGTACGGGCAATCAGCCCCAGCATTTT. It codes for CASSSAGTGNQPQHF.

For this clone: Other DNA sequences in this sample translate to the same CDR3. The chain recombines TRBV5-1 with TRBJ2-7; 7 bases align to TRBD1. Germline lookup yields CDR1 SGHRS and CDR2 YFSETQ. V was pared by 4 bases and J by 2 bases, with 3 bases of the junction left unmatched. This CDR3 comprises 13 residues. CDR3 DNA: TGCGCCAGCAGCCCGGGACAGACCTACGAGCAGTACTTC. It translates to CASSPGQTYEQYF.

The chain employs TRBV6-5 and TRBJ1-1; tentatively, D is TRBD1 (6 bases). The CDR3 is made up of 15 amino acids. With 2 bases removed from V and 5 bases from J, the gap between germline ends came to 15 bases. Germline values: CDR1 MNHEY, CDR2 SVGAGI. This chain's CDR3 is CASSYGTGMMTEAFF. The CDR3 DNA sequence: TGTGCCAGCAGTTACGGCACAGGGATGATGACTGAAGCTTTCTTT.

The chain carries TRBV2 and TRBJ2-5; 11 nucleotides line up with TRBD1. The junction had 5 bases not matched to a gene; V was cut back by 6 bases and J by 5 bases. The CDR3 length is 14 residues. Germline lookup yields CDR1 SNHLY and CDR2 FYNNEI. The CDR3 DNA reads as TGTGCCAGCAGGGGTGGGACAGGGGGGGAGACCCAGTACTTC. Translated, it gives CASRGGTGGETQYF.

The J gene is TRBJ1-1, the V gene TRBV7-6; TRBD1 matches 7 bases. Trimming cost V 5 bases and J 7 bases; bases outside gene matches: 10. Germline CDR1 reads SGHVS; CDR2 reads FNYEAQ. The CDR3 contains 14 residues. DNA of the CDR3: TGTGCCAGCAGCCCACAGACAGGGCCTATTGAAGCTTTCTTT. It translates to CASSPQTGPIEAFF.

The chain joins TRBV5-6 to TRBJ2-5, with 16 bases fitting TRBD2. Germline CDR1 is SGHDT and CDR2 is YYEEEE. This CDR3 has 18 amino acids. The ends lost 4 bases at V and 4 bases at J; junction bases unmatched: 10. CDR3 sequence (DNA): TGTGCCAGCAGCAGGCCCGGGACTAGCGGGGGGGAGGGAGAGACCCAGTACTTC. Its translation: CASSRPGTSGGEGETQYF.

This clone was observed a single time. This chain joins TRBV5-1 and TRBJ1-2; no firm D call. V was shortened by 4 bases and J by 4 bases, with 23 bases between the two germline ends. The CDR3 is 17 amino acids. Germline CDR1 SGHRS, CDR2 YFSETQ. The CDR3 region is CASSPTSAVSAVYGYTF. The DNA for the CDR3 is TGCGCCAGCAGCCCCACCTCGGCCGTTTCGGCGGTCTATGGCTACACCTTC. Combining the CDR3 with reference TRBV5-1 and TRBJ1-2 gives the whole variable domain KAGVTQTPRYLIKTRGQQVTLSCSPISGHRSVSWYQQTPGQGLQFLFEYFSETQRNKGNFPGRFSGRQFSNSRSEMNVSTLELGDSALYLCASSPTSAVSAVYGYTFGSGTRLTVV.

The chain is built from TRBV5-1 and TRBJ1-5, with TRBD1 matching over 7 bases. Per the germline V gene, CDR1 is SGHRS and CDR2 is YFSETQ. The CDR3 contains 13 residues. Trimming removed 0 bases from V and 7 bases from J; junction bases left unmatched: 1. Here the CDR3 reads CASSLGQGQPQHF. The CDR3 region has the DNA TGCGCCAGCAGCTTGGGACAGGGACAGCCCCAGCATTTT.

This chain uses TRBV10-2 with TRBJ1-6; D call uncertain. The V gene lost 5 bases and the J gene lost 11 bases, with 16 bases spanning the gap. Germline V gene lookup returns CDR1 WSHSY and CDR2 SAAADI. The CDR3 runs to 14 residues. CDR3 protein: CASSRTPSFPPLHF. DNA for the CDR3: TGCGCCAGCAGTCGAACACCCAGTTTTCCACCCCTCCACTTT.

This sequence joins TRBV5-1 and TRBJ2-7; D may be TRBD1 (5 bases). The V and J ends lost 0 bases and 0 bases respectively, with 10 bases between them. CDR3 size: 15 residues. Germline CDR1 SGHRS, CDR2 YFSETQ. CDR3 sequence: CASSLGQYFSYEQYF. The CDR3 coding sequence is TGCGCCAGCAGCTTGGGACAGTACTTCTCCTACGAGCAGTACTTC.

The chain carries TRBV5-1 and TRBJ1-4; 7 bases are a match to TRBD1. Trimming removed 4 bases from V and 3 bases from J; junction bases left unmatched: 12. CDR3 length equals 17 residues. Germline loops: CDR1 SGHRS, CDR2 YFSETQ. The CDR3 loop is CASSVEQGYEANEKLFF. The CDR3 coding sequence is TGCGCCAGCAGCGTAGAACAGGGGTATGAGGCTAATGAAAAACTGTTTTTT. Supplemented by reference TRBV5-1 and TRBJ1-4, the full variable domain reads KAGVTQTPRYLIKTRGQQVTLSCSPISGHRSVSWYQQTPGQGLQFLFEYFSETQRNKGNFPGRFSGRQFSNSRSEMNVSTLELGDSALYLCASSVEQGYEANEKLFFGSGTQLSVL.

This clone turned up a few times. The V call is TRBV5-6, the J call TRBJ1-2; the match to TRBD1 covers 7 bases. Unmatched junction bases numbered 16, after V lost 6 bases and J lost 8 bases. The germline V gene encodes CDR1 SGHDT and CDR2 YYEEEE. CDR3 length equals 15 residues. The CDR3 DNA reads TGTGCCAGCAAGAGACAGGGTGGTATCACGGGGGGCTACACCTTC. This translates into CASKRQGGITGGYTF.

This sequence joins TRBV29-1 and TRBJ1-2; D may be TRBD1 (6 bases). V was cut by 6 bases and J by 7 bases, with 12 bases left in between. This CDR3 has 11 amino acids. Germline assignment: CDR1 SQVTM and CDR2 ANQGSEA. The CDR3 nucleotides are TGCAGCGTCCCAACAGGGTCTGGCTACACCTTC. Protein: CSVPTGSGYTF.

The genes are TRBV5-1 and TRBJ1-1; TRBD1 matches 9 bases. V trimming: 4 bases; J trimming: 7 bases; junction bases outside the gene matches: 8. The germline gives CDR1 SGHRS, CDR2 YFSETQ. This CDR3 region has 14 residues. The CDR3 is CASSGTGKVGEAFF. CDR3 nucleotides: TGCGCCAGCAGCGGGACAGGGAAGGTGGGTGAAGCTTTCTTT.

This sequence joins TRBV7-9 and TRBJ1-1; 7 bases align to TRBD1. The CDR3 runs 15 residues. Germline CDR1 SEHNR, CDR2 FQNEAQ (reference sequence). The V gene end was trimmed by 1 base and the J gene end by 6 bases; junction bases not matched to a gene: 8. The CDR3 region has the DNA TGTGCCAGCAGCTTAGGGGACAGTCGGGGCCCTGAAGCTTTCTTT. Its translation: CASSLGDSRGPEAFF. Variable domain in full (rest from reference TRBV7-9 and TRBJ1-1): DTGVSQNPRHKITKRGQNVTFRCDPISEHNRLYWYRQTLGQGPEFLTYFQNEAQLEKSRLLSDRFSAERPKGSFSTLEIQRTEQGDSAMYLCASSLGDSRGPEAFFGQGTRLTVV.

This chain connects TRBV7-2 to TRBJ1-3; a weak D match, TRBD1 (6 bases). V was trimmed by 5 bases and J by 6 bases, leaving 14 bases between them. This CDR3 has 14 residues. The V gene's germline CDR1 is SGHTA and CDR2 FQGNSA. CDR3 coding DNA: TGTGCCAGCAGCCCTGGACAGTCCTCAAACACCATATATTTT. Protein: CASSPGQSSNTIYF.